The entry below describes one TCR beta chain. This sample stems from a study of shared clonotypes between healthy human individuals. The naive CD8 subset, CD45RO-negative cells positively selected for CCR7, excluded terminally differentiated effector memory CD45RA+ cells. Evenly divided among several immunoSEQ plates was the genomic DNA of each subset. The assay was immunoSEQ multiplex PCR, and TCRdb's table has in-frame clones only and misses some. This sample has roughly 2,000,000 clones, with approximately 92% found just once. V was clipped by 5 bases and J by 0 bases, with 14 bases between them. There are 16 residues in the CDR3. The germline V gene encodes CDR1 LNHDA and CDR2 SQIVND (reference sequence).

The clonotype was recovered from a man aged 18-30 years in good health. Some clones in this sample may be carry-over from other donors' samples. The chain links TRBV19 to TRBJ2-1; D is ambiguous. The sequenced material came from naive CD8+ T cells from PBMCs. In DNA, the CDR3 is TGTGCCAGTAGTGACTGGGTAGCCAGCTCCTACAATGAGCAGTTCTTC. Encoded protein: CASSDWVASSYNEQFF. Full variable domain (outside the CDR3, taken from reference TRBV19 and TRBJ2-1): DGGITQSPKYLFRKEGQNVTLSCEQNLNHDAMYWYRQDPGQGLRLIYYSQIVNDFQKGDIAEGYSVSREKKESFPLTVTSAQKNPTAFYLCASSDWVASSYNEQFFGPGTRLTVL.